What follows describes a single TCR beta chain. The antigen is not known. Germline V gives CDR1 SQVTM, CDR2 ANQGSEA. The CDR3 runs 13 residues. Trimming shortened V by 6 bases and J by 2 bases, and 13 bases separated the two germline ends. This sample stems from a study of OX40 agonist ivuxolimab in advanced cancers. Study information: Earlier anti-PD-1, anti-PD-L1 or anti-CTLA-4 therapy was permitted; roughly 42% had received some.

Assay: immunoSEQ multiplex PCR; the TCRdb copy retains only in-frame clones and omits some. The sample includes around 58,000 clones, more than 85% of them seen just once. General observations from the study: The authors did not determine the antigen specificity of the expanded peripheral T cells.

The sequence was obtained from an adult with an advanced solid tumor such as melanoma, head and neck, liver or kidney cancer. This rearrangement joins TRBV29-1 to TRBJ1-2; D is uncertain. Sequencing used CD4+ or CD8+ T cells sorted from blood, obtained in a trial of the OX40 agonist ivuxolimab. CDR3 nucleotide sequence: TGCAGCGTAACCACACCCAAGAACTATGGCTACACCTTC. Translated: CSVTTPKNYGYTF.